Here is one T cell receptor (beta chain) with its context. Its antigen is not identified. The sample has other DNA sequences that encode this CDR3 too. This CDR3 region has 16 residues. V gave up 0 bases and J gave up 1 base; unmatched junction bases: 2. The germline V gene encodes CDR1 SGDLS and CDR2 YYNGEE. Primers: 60 Vbeta forward and 13 Jbeta reverse. Sequencing used immunoSEQ multiplex PCR; TCRdb keeps in-frame clones, though not all of them. The sample records under 200,000 clones, roughly 65% being singletons. This record belongs to a study of cytomegalovirus exposure and HLA in healthy donors. Findings and limits, study-wide: In a later analysis, a missense DCLRE1C variant was linked to TCR beta V- and J-gene trimming.

The chain joins TRBV9 to TRBJ2-3; TRBD1 matches 10 bases. The sequence derives from a woman aged 18-29 years in good health and CMV-seropositive. Input material: PBMCs. DNA for the CDR3: TGTGCCAGCAGCGTAGCTGGGACAGGGGGCACAGATACGCAGTATTTT. It is translated as CASSVAGTGGTDTQYF. The full variable domain, in which reference TRBV9 and TRBJ2-3 provide the parts outside the CDR3, is DSGVTQTPKHLITATGQRVTLRCSPRSGDLSVYWYQQSLDQGLQFLIQYYNGEERAKGNILERFSAQQFPDLHSELNLSSLELGDSALYFCASSVAGTGGTDTQYFGPGTRLTVL.